This T cell receptor beta chain was recovered during a study of blood T cell repertoires in COVID-19. Study-level information: Samples came from the United States, Italy and Spain, spanning acute and convalescent COVID-19. From T cells, B-cell-depleted T cells, or PBMCs came the material, which was cDNA or gDNA.

The CDR3 extends over 12 amino acids. From germline, CDR1 is SGHDT and CDR2 YYEEEE. The V gene lost 2 bases and the J gene lost 11 bases, with 8 bases spanning the gap. Study processing details: Quantification of nucleated cells was approximated via reference gene primer amplification. The repertoire was sequenced with immunoSEQ multiplex PCR; TCRdb's copy has only in-frame clones and lacks some. V, J and clone size are those of that table, while D and trimming were read from the DNA. This repertoire shows under 250,000 clones, 80% to 90% found once; its top ten account for 6.5% to 9%. The chain couples TRBV5-6 to TRBJ1-6; possible D gene TRBD1, 5 bases. Material for sequencing was peripheral blood. The receptor was derived from a woman between 45 and 65 years old with active or convalescent COVID-19. The CDR3 is CASSFGGTPLHF. Here the CDR3 DNA reads TGTGCCAGCAGCTTCGGGGGAACACCCCTCCACTTT.